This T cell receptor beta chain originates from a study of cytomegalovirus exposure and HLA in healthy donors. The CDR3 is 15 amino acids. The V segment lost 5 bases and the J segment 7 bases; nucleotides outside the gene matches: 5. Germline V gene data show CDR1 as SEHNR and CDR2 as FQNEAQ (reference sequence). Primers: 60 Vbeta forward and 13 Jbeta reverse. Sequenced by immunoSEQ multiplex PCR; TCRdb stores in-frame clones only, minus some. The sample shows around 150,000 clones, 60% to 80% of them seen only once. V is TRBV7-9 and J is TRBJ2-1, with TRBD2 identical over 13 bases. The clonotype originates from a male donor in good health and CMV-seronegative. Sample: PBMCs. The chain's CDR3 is CASSPTSGRRNEQFF. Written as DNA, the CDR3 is TGTGCCAGCAGCCCGACTAGCGGGAGGAGGAATGAGCAGTTCTTC. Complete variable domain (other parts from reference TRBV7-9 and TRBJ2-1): DTGVSQNPRHKITKRGQNVTFRCDPISEHNRLYWYRQTLGQGPEFLTYFQNEAQLEKSRLLSDRFSAERPKGSFSTLEIQRTEQGDSAMYLCASSPTSGRRNEQFFGPGTRLTVL.